This is a list of T cell receptor beta chains from one sample in a study of cytomegalovirus exposure and HLA in healthy donors. Measured with immunoSEQ multiplex PCR; TCRdb has only the in-frame clones, and not every one. In all, the sample yields 150,000 to 200,000 clones. The sequenced sample consisted of PBMCs. These receptors all stem from a boy between 5 and 17 years old in good health and CMV-seronegative. CDR3s include the opening cysteine and the closing phenylalanine or tryptophan. D genes are given only for firm matches.

j_call,v_call,d_call,cdr3_nt,cdr3_aa
TRBJ2-7,TRBV6-5,NA,TGTGCCAGCAGCCTGGAAGACAGGGCGGGATACGAGCAGTACTTC,CASSLEDRAGYEQYF
TRBJ2-1,TRBV6-5,NA,TGTGCCAGCGCGATCCGACAAAGCTACAATGAGCAGTTCTTC,CASAIRQSYNEQFF
TRBJ1-1,TRBV4-1,TRBD1,TGCGCCAGCAGCCCGCAGGGGGCGACTGAAGCTTTCTTT,CASSPQGATEAFF
TRBJ2-1,TRBV28,NA,TGTGCCAGCAGTTGGTGGCAGTTCAATGAGCAGTTCTTC,CASSWWQFNEQFF
TRBJ2-3,TRBV11-2,NA,TGTGCCAGCAGCCCCGGGGGGCCCCCTAGCACAGATACGCAGTATTTT,CASSPGGPPSTDTQYF
TRBJ1-5,TRBV7-9,NA,TGTGCCAGCAGCTTAGATGCGGCGCATCAGCCCCAGCATTTT,CASSLDAAHQPQHF
TRBJ2-7,TRBV28,TRBD2,TGTGCCAGCGCCGGGACTACCTCCTACGAGCAGTACTTC,CASAGTTSYEQYF
TRBJ2-7,TRBV14,TRBD2,TGTGCCAGCAGCCATCCCGGGGGGGCCAGGTACGAGCAGTACTTC,CASSHPGGARYEQYF
TRBJ1-2,TRBV5-1,TRBD1,TGCGCCAGCAGCTCCCTCGCAACAGGGGAAGGCTACACCTTC,CASSSLATGEGYTF
TRBJ2-7,TRBV19,TRBD1,TGTGCCAGTAGTATGGGGACAGGGGTCTACGAGCAGTACTTC,CASSMGTGVYEQYF
TRBJ1-2,TRBV30,TRBD1,TGTGCCTGGAGTGTCAAGGGGGCTGGCTACACCTTC,CAWSVKGAGYTF
TRBJ2-2,TRBV7-8,NA,TGTGCCAGCAGCTTAGTGGAGCGCGCCGGGGGACTTCTCGCCGGGGAGCTGTTTTTT,CASSLVERAGGLLAGELFF
TRBJ2-1,TRBV19,TRBD2,TGTGCCAGTGATAGCGGGGGGTCCTACAATGAGCAGTTCTTC,CASDSGGSYNEQFF
TRBJ2-7,TRBV18,NA,TGTGCCAGCTCACCAGGGGCGGCCTACGAGCAGTACTTC,CASSPGAAYEQYF
TRBJ1-4,TRBV5-4,NA,TGTGCCAGCAGCTCCCGGGGTGGGGATGAAAAACTGTTTTTT,CASSSRGGDEKLFF
TRBJ1-4,TRBV9,NA,TGTGCCAGCACCCTAAGGGGGGGGAAAGCCAACGAAAAACTGTTTTTT,CASTLRGGKANEKLFF
TRBJ1-4,TRBV30,TRBD1,TGTGCCTGGAGTCCCCGGGGACAGGGGAATGAAAAACTGTTTTTT,CAWSPRGQGNEKLFF
TRBJ2-3,TRBV4-2,NA,TGTGCCAGCAGCCAATATCTAGAGGATACGCAGTATTTT,CASSQYLEDTQYF
TRBJ1-1,TRBV30,TRBD1,TGTGCCTGGACCTTAAACCGGGACAGGGGAACTGAAGCTTTCTTT,CAWTLNRDRGTEAFF
TRBJ2-1,TRBV27,TRBD2,TGTGCCAGCAGTTTTAGCGGGGGGGTGGTCAATGAGCAGTTCTTC,CASSFSGGVVNEQFF
TRBJ2-3,TRBV15,TRBD2,TGTGCCACCAGCAGAGATCGGAGCGGGGGAATAGATACGCAGTATTTT,CATSRDRSGGIDTQYF
TRBJ2-1,TRBV27,NA,TGTGCCAGCAGTTTATGGAGTAACAATGAGCAGTTCTTC,CASSLWSNNEQFF
TRBJ1-2,TRBV6-5,TRBD1,TGTGCCAGCAGTAGGGACAGCTACAACTATGGCTACACCTTC,CASSRDSYNYGYTF
TRBJ1-2,TRBV9,TRBD1,TGTGCCAGCACTCTCCTCGGGACAGACTATGGCTACACCTTC,CASTLLGTDYGYTF
TRBJ2-1,TRBV10-3,TRBD1,TGTGCCATCAGTGACCAGGACAGGGGAGTCAGCCATGAGCAGTTCTTC,CAISDQDRGVSHEQFF
TRBJ2-2,TRBV19,TRBD1,TGTGCCAGCTCCGACAGGGGGAACACCGGGGAGCTGTTTTTT,CASSDRGNTGELFF
TRBJ2-7,TRBV7-6,TRBD2,TGTGCCAGCAGTTTTATAGCGGGGGGGCGCTACGAGCAGTACTTC,CASSFIAGGRYEQYF
TRBJ1-1,TRBV2,NA,TGTGCCAGCAGATGGGAGAGCGGGGAAGCTTTCTTT,CASRWESGEAFF
TRBJ2-3,TRBV19,TRBD2,TGTGCCAGTAGTTTTACTAGCGGGGGGTCCGATACGCAGTATTTT,CASSFTSGGSDTQYF
TRBJ1-1,TRBV30,TRBD1,TGTGCCGCGGACAGGGGCCTCTTCGAAGCTTTCTTT,CAADRGLFEAFF
TRBJ1-1,TRBV11-3,NA,TGTGCCAGCAGCATGGGGGGGGTATCTGAAGCTTTCTTT,CASSMGGVSEAFF
TRBJ1-2,TRBV9,NA,TGTGCCAGCAGCGTAGGGACAGATTCATATGGCTACACCTTC,CASSVGTDSYGYTF
TRBJ2-5,TRBV7-2,TRBD2,TGTGCCAGCAGGGAGGGACTATTGCAGGAGACCCAGTACTTC,CASREGLLQETQYF
TRBJ1-4,TRBV7-8,TRBD1,TGTGCCAGCAGCGTAGACCCAAGGGGGCGCGAAAAACTGTTTTTT,CASSVDPRGREKLFF
TRBJ2-1,TRBV7-3,TRBD2,TGTGCCAGCAGCGTTGCTAGCGGGGGGGCCAATGAGCAGTTCTTC,CASSVASGGANEQFF
TRBJ1-1,TRBV6-5,NA,TGTGCCAGCAGTGGGAGAGGACAGATGACTGAAGCTTTCTTT,CASSGRGQMTEAFF
TRBJ1-5,TRBV5-1,NA,TGCGCCAGCAGCATTGGGGAGAATCAGCCCCAGCATTTT,CASSIGENQPQHF
TRBJ1-6,TRBV29-1,NA,TGCAGCGTTGGAGAGCTAGGGGCGCCCCTCCACTTT,CSVGELGAPLHF
TRBJ2-5,TRBV5-1,TRBD1,TGCGCCAGCAGCTTAGTCCTAGACAGGGGATTCGAGACCCAGTACTTC,CASSLVLDRGFETQYF
TRBJ2-2,TRBV11-2,TRBD1,TGTGCCAGCAGCTCTCGGACAGGGAACACCGGGGAGCTGTTTTTT,CASSSRTGNTGELFF